Given below is one TCR beta chain in context. A single count supports this clone. The antigen this receptor binds is unknown. No much larger clone is present one base from it, and per-base qualities are unavailable. Each collaborating institution followed its own protocols to collect whole blood in K2EDTA tubes. Collaborator samples were shipped for TCRbeta analysis as frozen whole blood, isolated PBMCs, or DNA extracted from either sample type. TCRbeta CDR3 regions were amplified from genomic DNA by means of the immunoSEQ Assay, a bias-controlled multiplex PCR. In the paper's pipeline: Nucleated cell counts per sample were estimated from amplification of reference gene primers within the assay. To quantify the absolute abundance of each unique TCRbeta CDR3 rearrangement, sequence reads were collapsed and filtered. For each sample, productive Simpson clonality was calculated as the square root of Simpson's diversity index over productive rearrangements. TCRdb limited this immuneACCESS table to in-frame rearrangements with V and J called. A share of clones is missing; checked studies link under half to unresolved V genes, and the rest is unexplained. D and trimming were read from the DNA, whereas the V and J calls and clone size are those reported in that table. Here the sample has 150,000 to 200,000 clones; 75% to 90% occur a single time. The ten largest account for roughly 11% of the sample.

This sample was included in a study of blood T cell repertoires in COVID-19 (dated by TCRdb to between 2020 and 2021). A note on the overall study: Collaborator samples came from the United States, Italy and Spain and covered acute and convalescent phases of COVID-19. The material from the prospective study consisted of cDNA or gDNA derived from T cells, B-cell-depleted T cells, or PBMCs. Deeply sampled blood TCRbeta repertoires from subjects exposed to, actively infected with, or recovered from COVID-19 were included in the dataset. A freely available public database, intended as a resource for researchers studying the immune response to SARS-CoV-2, is where the repertoires were released. The samples were drawn from the first 160 participants of the ongoing ImmuneRACE study and from 1,254 subjects provided by 6 global collaborators. The sample metadata nearly always contained a de-identified subject ID, COVID-19 status, age in years and sex. Where HLA class I and class II types were available, the types were taken from metadata supplied by the sample provider, not from assay-based typing. General findings and caveats noted by the study authors: The amount of clinical and demographic metadata varied by source and participant and was provided uncurated.

The CDR3 holds 13 amino acids from the cysteine to the phenylalanine. Only the CDR3 region is kept as DNA, spanning 39 bases read in frame from base 1. Based on the germline V gene, the CDR1 and CDR2 sequences are KGHSH and LQKENI. Trimming costs V 11 bases and J 0 bases, and their ends lie 11 bases apart. The TCR sequence derives from a human donor in a cohort sampled during active COVID-19. The chain employs TRBV18 and TRBJ1-3, with no confident D gene call. Sequenced material: peripheral blood. The CDR3 sequence is CAGAGSSGNTIYF. The DNA is TGTGCCGGCGCCGGGTCCTCTGGAAACACCATATATTTT. Reference TRBV18 and TRBJ1-3 genes cover what lies past the CDR3, so the full variable domain is NAGVMQNPRHLVRRRGQEARLRCSPMKGHSHVYWYRQLPEEGLKFMVYLQKENIIDESGMPKERFSAEFPKEGPSILRIQQVVRGDSAAYFCAGAGSSGNTIYFGEGSWLTVV.